This T cell receptor (beta chain) originates from a study of T cells in Graves' hyperthyroidism and ophthalmopathy (dated by TCRdb to the late 2010s). About the investigation overall: Peripheral blood was sampled at the time of initial diagnosis, prior to any treatment. Whether ophthalmopathy could be predicted prospectively was tested in an independent validation cohort made up of approximately 19 hyperthyroidism patients plus 17 patients who later progressed to ophthalmopathy. TCR Vbeta CDR3 sequencing of around 130 peripheral blood samples (over 40 ophthalmopathy, around 80 hyperthyroidism and approximately 17 progressor patients) is reported in the paper. Following sampling, methimazole starting at 30 mg daily was given to hyperthyroidism patients, and high-dose intravenous methylprednisolone was given to ophthalmopathy patients. The study also compared thyroid tissue and blood T-cell repertoires from several Graves' hyperthyroidism patients. To identify distinguishing TCR V-J signatures, a discovery cohort of 100 patients was used, comprising 43 with Graves' ophthalmopathy and 57 with stable Graves' hyperthyroidism. The 95 to 100 discovery patients were randomly divided into training and test sets at a 7:3 ratio.

Overall results and qualifications from the work: Blood samples also contained most of the expanded thyroid clonotypes (frequency above 0.001), which suggests that blood repertoires may reflect thyroid immune responses. In validation, the model predicted progression to ophthalmopathy with about 71% sensitivity and roughly 72% specificity, a median of about six months before onset. No statistical method was used to set the sample size in advance, and investigators knew the group allocation. A model built on a 13 V-J signature distinguished ophthalmopathy from stable hyperthyroidism, reaching around 90% sensitivity and under 84% specificity in cross-validation and 80%/75% in testing.

Including cysteine and phenylalanine, the CDR3 has 11 amino acids. Kept here is only the CDR3 DNA, which spans 33 bases and is read in frame from base 1. CDR1 and CDR2 are drawn from the germline V gene: MGHDK, SYGVNS. At the junction V is shortened by 4 bases and J by 7 bases, with 4 bases in between. TCR beta CDR3 regions were amplified from RNA transcripts. The first round of RT-PCR for the TCR CDR3 was performed with the HTBI primer set and the Qiagen OneStep RT-PCR kit. The libraries were constructed in a second round of multiplex PCR and then size-selected and purified. The libraries were sequenced on an Illumina HiSeq2000 using paired-end 100 bp reads. On the authors' methods: SOAPnuke was used to process the raw data, with reads discarded if the reads contained adapters or uncalled bases, had a mean Phred below 15, or lacked an exact constant-primer or identifier match. COPE v1.2.5 was used to merge the high-quality paired reads, and each unique nucleotide sequence was defined as a clonotype. MiTCR v1.1 was used to align the clonotypes against IMGT TRBV, TRBD and TRBJ reference segments. The analysis was restricted to V-J combinations with a frequency above 0.0001, which together covered just over 98% of the repertoires. A TCS score was defined as the ratio of F50 (clonal expansion) to E x V (chaos), with BLOSUM62-based TCRdist applied between CDR3 peptides within each V-J. Welch's t-statistics and random forest reduced roughly 540 V-J features to roughly 13, which were used in a naive Bayes classifier (R e1071). TCRdb trimmed public reads at Q25 via fastp, called clones via MiXCR and kept in-frame beta chains. Every CDR3 protein is listed once, alongside the most common genes and DNA of its rows. It is TCRdb's table, rather than the study itself, that gives the V and J calls and clone size. The sample records around 690,000 distinct CDR3 sequences, less than 25% of which are singletons. Of the sample, 30% to 40% is held by the ten largest clones.

Comment on this clonotype: No antigen is known for it. Base quality data are lacking; no much larger clone is found one base away.

In the ophthalmopathy patients, disease was moderately to severely active, with a Clinical Activity Score of 3 or more, a NOSPECS grade of 4 or more, and a duration of less than 3 months. Any patient with an uncontrolled infection, another autoimmune disease, pregnancy or lactation was excluded. Clinical symptoms, serum thyroxine and TRAb, thyroid ultrasound, and orbital computed tomography formed the basis for the diagnoses. PBMCs were isolated from about 10 ml of fresh peripheral blood by Ficoll-Paque density gradient centrifugation. Trizol reagent was used to extract total RNA, and RNA quality was then checked on an Agilent 2100 Bioanalyzer.

This TCR was recovered from a man aged 25 to 45 with Graves' ophthalmopathy. The rearrangement combines TRBV25-1 with TRBJ1-4, with the D gene uncertain. Sequenced sample: blood. The DNA reads as follows: TGTGCCAGCAGTGCCGGTGAAAAACTGTTTTTT. Its protein product is CASSAGEKLFF.